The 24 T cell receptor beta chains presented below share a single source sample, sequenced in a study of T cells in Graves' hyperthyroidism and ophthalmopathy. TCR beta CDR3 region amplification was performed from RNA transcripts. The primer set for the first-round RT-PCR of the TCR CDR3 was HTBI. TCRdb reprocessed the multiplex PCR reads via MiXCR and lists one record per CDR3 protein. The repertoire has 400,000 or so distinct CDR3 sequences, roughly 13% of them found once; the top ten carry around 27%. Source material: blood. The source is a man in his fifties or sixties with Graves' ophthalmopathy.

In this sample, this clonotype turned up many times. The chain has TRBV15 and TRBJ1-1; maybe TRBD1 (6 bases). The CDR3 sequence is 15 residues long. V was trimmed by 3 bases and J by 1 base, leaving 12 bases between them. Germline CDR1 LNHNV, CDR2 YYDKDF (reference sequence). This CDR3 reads CATSRATGQNTEAFF. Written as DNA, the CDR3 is TGTGCCACCAGCAGGGCAACGGGACAGAACACTGAAGCTTTCTTT.

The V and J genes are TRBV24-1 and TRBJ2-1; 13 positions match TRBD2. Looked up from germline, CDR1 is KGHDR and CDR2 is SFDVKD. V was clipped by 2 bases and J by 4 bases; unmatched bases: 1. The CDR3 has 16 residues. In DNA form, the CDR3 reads TGTGCCACCAGTGATTGGACTAGCGGGAGTTACAATGAGCAGTTCTTC. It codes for CATSDWTSGSYNEQFF.

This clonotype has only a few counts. As DNA, the CDR3 is TGTGCCAGCTCACCTGGAATCGGGGGGCCCCAGCATTTT. Its translation is CASSPGIGGPQHF. The chain couples TRBV18 to TRBJ1-5; weak D call: TRBD1 (5 bases). Germline V gene lookup returns CDR1 KGHSH and CDR2 LQKENI. Deletions cut 3 bases from V and 9 bases from J, with 12 bases between. The CDR3 runs to 13 residues. Variable domain in full (rest from reference TRBV18 and TRBJ1-5): NAGVMQNPRHLVRRRGQEARLRCSPMKGHSHVYWYRQLPEEGLKFMVYLQKENIIDESGMPKERFSAEFPKEGPSILRIQQVVRGDSAAYFCASSPGIGGPQHFGDGTRLSIL.

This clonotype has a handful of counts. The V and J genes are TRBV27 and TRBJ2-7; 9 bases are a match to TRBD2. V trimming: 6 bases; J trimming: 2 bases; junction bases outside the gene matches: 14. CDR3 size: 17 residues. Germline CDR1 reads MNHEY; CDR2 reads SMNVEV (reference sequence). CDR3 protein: CASSLISTSGYTYEQYF. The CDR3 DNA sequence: TGTGCCAGCAGCCTAATATCGACTAGCGGATATACCTACGAGCAGTACTTC.

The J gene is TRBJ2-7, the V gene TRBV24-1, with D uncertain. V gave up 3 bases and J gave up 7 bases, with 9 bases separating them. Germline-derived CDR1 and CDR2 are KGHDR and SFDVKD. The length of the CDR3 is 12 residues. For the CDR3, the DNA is TGTGCCACCAGTGATCCTCGTTCTGAGCAGTACTTC. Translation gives CATSDPRSEQYF.

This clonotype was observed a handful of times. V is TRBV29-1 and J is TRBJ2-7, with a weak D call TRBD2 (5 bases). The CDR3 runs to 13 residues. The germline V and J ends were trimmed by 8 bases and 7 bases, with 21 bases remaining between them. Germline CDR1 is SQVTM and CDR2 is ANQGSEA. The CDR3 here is CSTRLGSSGEQYF. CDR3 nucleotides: TGCAGCACGCGCCTAGGGAGTTCGGGTGAGCAGTACTTC.

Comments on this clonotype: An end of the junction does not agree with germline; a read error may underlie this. The CDR3 region is CDSSSGYSNQPQHF. DNA for the CDR3: TGTGACAGCAGCTCAGGGTATAGCAATCAGCCCCAGCATTTT. V gene TRBV28 combines with J gene TRBJ1-5; tentative D call: TRBD1 (5 bases). Per germline, CDR1 MDHEN and CDR2 SYDVKM. The length of the CDR3 is 14 residues.

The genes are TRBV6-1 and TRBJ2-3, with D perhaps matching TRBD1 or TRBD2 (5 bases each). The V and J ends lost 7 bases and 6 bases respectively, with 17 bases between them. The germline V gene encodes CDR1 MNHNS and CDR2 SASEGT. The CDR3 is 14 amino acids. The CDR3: CASTSRGAGDTQYF. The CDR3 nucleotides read TGTGCCAGCACATCTCGGGGCGCCGGGGATACGCAGTATTTT.

The CDR3 reads CASSGAGQGNTIYF. For the CDR3, the DNA is TGCGCCAGCAGCGGCGCGGGACAGGGAAACACCATATATTTT. The chain joins TRBV5-1 to TRBJ1-3; 7 bases are shared with TRBD1. This CDR3 comprises 14 residues. Germline CDR1 and CDR2: SGHRS and YFSETQ. V was pared by 4 bases and J by 4 bases, with 5 bases of the junction left unmatched.

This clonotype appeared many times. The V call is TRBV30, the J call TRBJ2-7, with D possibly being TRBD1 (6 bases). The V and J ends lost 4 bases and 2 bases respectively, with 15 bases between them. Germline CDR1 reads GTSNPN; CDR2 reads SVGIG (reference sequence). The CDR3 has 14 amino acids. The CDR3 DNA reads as TGTGCCTGGAATAGGGGGTGGAGCGCCTACGAGCAGTACTTC. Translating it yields CAWNRGWSAYEQYF.

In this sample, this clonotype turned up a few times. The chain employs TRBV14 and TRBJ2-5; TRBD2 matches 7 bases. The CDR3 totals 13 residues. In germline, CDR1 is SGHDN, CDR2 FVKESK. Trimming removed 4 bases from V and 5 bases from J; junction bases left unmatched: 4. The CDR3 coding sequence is TGTGCCAGCAGCCGGCGGGAGTCGGAGACCCAGTACTTC. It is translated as CASSRRESETQYF. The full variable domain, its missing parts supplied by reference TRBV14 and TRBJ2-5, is EAGVTQFPSHSVIEKGQTVTLRCDPISGHDNLYWYRRVMGKEIKFLLHFVKESKQDESGMPNNRFLAERTGGTYSTLKVQPAELEDSGVYFCASSRRESETQYFGPGTRLLVL.

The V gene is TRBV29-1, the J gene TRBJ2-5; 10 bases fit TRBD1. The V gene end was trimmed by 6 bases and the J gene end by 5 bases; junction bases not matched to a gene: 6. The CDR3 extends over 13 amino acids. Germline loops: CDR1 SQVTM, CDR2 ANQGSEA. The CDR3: CSVRDRGAETQYF. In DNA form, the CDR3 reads TGCAGCGTACGGGACAGGGGTGCGGAGACCCAGTACTTC.

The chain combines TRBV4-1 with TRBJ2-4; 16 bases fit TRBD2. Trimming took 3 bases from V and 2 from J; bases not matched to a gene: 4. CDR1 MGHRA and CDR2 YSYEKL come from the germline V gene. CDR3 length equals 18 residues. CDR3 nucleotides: TGCGCCAGCAGCCAGGGACTAGCGGGAGGGCTCTCCAAAAACATTCAGTACTTC. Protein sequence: CASSQGLAGGLSKNIQYF.

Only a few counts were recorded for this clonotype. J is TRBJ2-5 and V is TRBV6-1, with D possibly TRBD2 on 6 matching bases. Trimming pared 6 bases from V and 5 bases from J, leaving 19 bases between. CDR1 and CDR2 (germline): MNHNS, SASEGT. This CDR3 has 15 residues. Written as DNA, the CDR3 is TGTGCCAGCAGCCCCCCAAGGGACTCCTGGGAGACCCAGTACTTC. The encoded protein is CASSPPRDSWETQYF.

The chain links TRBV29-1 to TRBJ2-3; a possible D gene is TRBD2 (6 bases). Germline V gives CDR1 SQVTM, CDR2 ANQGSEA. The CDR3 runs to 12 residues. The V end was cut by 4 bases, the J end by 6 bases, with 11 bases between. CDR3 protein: CSVVDGRDTQYF. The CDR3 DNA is TGCAGCGTTGTTGATGGGAGGGATACGCAGTATTTT.

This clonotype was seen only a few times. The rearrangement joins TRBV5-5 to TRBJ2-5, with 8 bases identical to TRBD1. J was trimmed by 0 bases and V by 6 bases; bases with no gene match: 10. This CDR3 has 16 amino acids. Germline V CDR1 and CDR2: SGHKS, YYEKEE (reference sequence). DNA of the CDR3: TGTGCCAGCACCAGGGGGCTGGGACAACACCAAGAGACCCAGTACTTC. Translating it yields CASTRGLGQHQETQYF. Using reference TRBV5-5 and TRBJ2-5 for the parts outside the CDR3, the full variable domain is DAGVTQSPTHLIKTRGQQVTLRCSPISGHKSVSWYQQVLGQGPQFIFQYYEKEERGRGNFPDRFSARQFPNYSSELNVNALLLGDSALYLCASTRGLGQHQETQYFGPGTRLLVL.

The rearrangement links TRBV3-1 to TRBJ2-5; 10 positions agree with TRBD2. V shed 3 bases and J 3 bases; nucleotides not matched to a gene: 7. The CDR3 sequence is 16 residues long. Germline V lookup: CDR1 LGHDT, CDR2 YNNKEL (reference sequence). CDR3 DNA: TGTGCCAGCAGCCACCGAAGCGGGAGGGTGAAAGAGACCCAGTACTTC. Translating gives CASSHRSGRVKETQYF.

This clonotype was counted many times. CDR3 nucleotide sequence: TGTGCCAGCATCGGGACAGGGGACACTCTGGGTGAGCAGTACTTC. It encodes CASIGTGDTLGEQYF. The rearrangement links TRBV28 to TRBJ2-7; 10 bases map to TRBD1. The CDR3 covers 15 residues. The junction had 13 bases not matched to a gene; V was cut back by 7 bases and J by 7 bases. Germline loops: CDR1 MDHEN, CDR2 SYDVKM.

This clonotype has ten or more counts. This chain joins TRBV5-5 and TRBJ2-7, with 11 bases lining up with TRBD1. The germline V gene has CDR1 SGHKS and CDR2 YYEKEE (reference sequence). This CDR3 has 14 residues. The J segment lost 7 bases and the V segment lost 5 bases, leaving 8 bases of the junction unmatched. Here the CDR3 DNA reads TGTGCCAGCAGTGACTCGGACAGGGGGCGGGAGCAGTACTTC. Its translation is CASSDSDRGREQYF. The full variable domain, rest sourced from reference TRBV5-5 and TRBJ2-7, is DAGVTQSPTHLIKTRGQQVTLRCSPISGHKSVSWYQQVLGQGPQFIFQYYEKEERGRGNFPDRFSARQFPNYSSELNVNALLLGDSALYLCASSDSDRGREQYFGPGTRLTVT.

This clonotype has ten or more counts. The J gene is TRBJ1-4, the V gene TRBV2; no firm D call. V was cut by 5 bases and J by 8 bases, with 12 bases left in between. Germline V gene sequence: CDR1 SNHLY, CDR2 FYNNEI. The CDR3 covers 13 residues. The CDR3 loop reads CASSTTREEKLFF. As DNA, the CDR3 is TGTGCCAGCAGTACGACACGGGAGGAAAAACTGTTTTTT. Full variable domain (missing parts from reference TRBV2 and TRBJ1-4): EPEVTQTPSHQVTQMGQEVILRCVPISNHLYFYWYRQILGQKVEFLVSFYNNEISEKSEIFDDQFSVERPDGSNFTLKIRSTKLEDSAMYFCASSTTREEKLFFGSGTQLSVL.

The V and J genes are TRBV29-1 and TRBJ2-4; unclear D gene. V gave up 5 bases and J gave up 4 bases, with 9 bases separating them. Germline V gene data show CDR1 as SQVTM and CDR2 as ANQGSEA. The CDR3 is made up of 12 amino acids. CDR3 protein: CSVMLEKNIQYF. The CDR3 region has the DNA TGCAGCGTTATGCTAGAGAAAAACATTCAGTACTTC.

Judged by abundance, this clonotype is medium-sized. The CDR3 protein is CSVEDLRPSGSNEQFF. The CDR3 region has the DNA TGCAGCGTTGAAGATCTTCGGCCTAGCGGGAGCAATGAGCAGTTCTTC. The rearrangement joins TRBV29-1 to TRBJ2-1; TRBD2 agrees at 10 bases. V lost 0 bases, J lost 6 bases, and 8 bases stayed unmatched. Germline lookup yields CDR1 SQVTM and CDR2 ANQGSEA. The length of the CDR3 is 16 residues.

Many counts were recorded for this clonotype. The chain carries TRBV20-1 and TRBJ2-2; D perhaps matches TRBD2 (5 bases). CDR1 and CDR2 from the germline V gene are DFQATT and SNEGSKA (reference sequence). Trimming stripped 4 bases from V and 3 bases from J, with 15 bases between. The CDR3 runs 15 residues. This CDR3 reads CSAIVSGRDTGELFF. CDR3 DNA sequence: TGCAGTGCTATCGTAAGCGGAAGAGACACCGGGGAGCTGTTTTTT.

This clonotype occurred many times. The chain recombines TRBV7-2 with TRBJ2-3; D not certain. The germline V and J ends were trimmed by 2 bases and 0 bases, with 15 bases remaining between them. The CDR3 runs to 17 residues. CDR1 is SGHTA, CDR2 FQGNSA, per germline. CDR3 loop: CASSLRLGFTSTDTQYF. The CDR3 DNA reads TGTGCCAGCAGCTTAAGGCTAGGGTTCACTAGCACAGATACGCAGTATTTT. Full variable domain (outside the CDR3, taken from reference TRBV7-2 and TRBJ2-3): GAGVSQSPSNKVTEKGKDVELRCDPISGHTALYWYRQSLGQGLEFLIYFQGNSAPDKSGLPSDRFSAERTGGSVSTLTIQRTQQEDSAVYLCASSLRLGFTSTDTQYFGPGTRLTVL.